This is a list of T cell receptor beta chains from one sample in a study of T cells expressing NK-cell markers. TCRdb re-called the 5' RACE reads, yielding one record per CDR3 amino acid sequence without DNA. The specimen's table records just under 150,000 distinct CDR3 sequences. Specimen: blood T cells: a sorted CD56 or NKG2C T cell subset, CD4+ or CD8+ T cells, or bulk PBMC T cells (not recorded which). The receptors originated from a man in his late teens or twenties in good health. The CDR3 runs from the conserved cysteine through the conserved F or W.

j_call: TRBJ1-1
v_call: TRBV7-2
cdr3_aa: CASSLPGQTLNTEAFF

j_call: TRBJ2-7
v_call: TRBV11-2
cdr3_aa: CASSLDEQGHEQYF

j_call: TRBJ2-2
v_call: TRBV27
cdr3_aa: CASAGSLNTGELFF

j_call: TRBJ1-1
v_call: TRBV7-9
cdr3_aa: CASFSGQDMVAFF

j_call: TRBJ2-7
v_call: TRBV7-6
cdr3_aa: CASSWTGSYEQYF

j_call: TRBJ1-5
v_call: TRBV27
cdr3_aa: CASSPGLRNQPQHF

j_call: TRBJ2-4
v_call: TRBV12-2
cdr3_aa: CASRLRRLNHDRENIQYF

j_call: TRBJ2-2
v_call: TRBV15
cdr3_aa: CATSRAGLAGGTGELFF

j_call: TRBJ2-1
v_call: TRBV6-5
cdr3_aa: CASSYARLAEYNEQFF

j_call: TRBJ2-3
v_call: TRBV6-2/TRBV6-3
cdr3_aa: CASRERANTDTQYF

j_call: TRBJ1-5
v_call: TRBV12-3/TRBV12-4
cdr3_aa: CASSFYESNQPQHF

j_call: TRBJ2-1
v_call: TRBV25-1
cdr3_aa: CASMEAGGYSEQFF

j_call: TRBJ2-7
v_call: TRBV29-1
cdr3_aa: CSVSRKDEQYF

j_call: TRBJ1-1
v_call: TRBV6-5
cdr3_aa: CASSSGDLTEAFF

j_call: TRBJ2-3
v_call: TRBV7-9
cdr3_aa: CASSLFSGGGDTQYF

j_call: TRBJ1-2
v_call: TRBV2
cdr3_aa: CASVNIIFQGNYGYTF

j_call: TRBJ2-1
v_call: TRBV24-1
cdr3_aa: CATCSRQDNYNEQFF

j_call: TRBJ2-1
v_call: TRBV7-9
cdr3_aa: CASSLYAEGDEQFF

j_call: TRBJ2-7
v_call: TRBV12-3/TRBV12-4
cdr3_aa: CASSSAGTGTYEQYF

j_call: TRBJ1-4
v_call: TRBV19
cdr3_aa: CASSPQGQKNEKLFF

j_call: TRBJ1-3
v_call: TRBV5-5
cdr3_aa: CASSLEGTSGNTIYF

j_call: TRBJ2-3
v_call: TRBV24-1
cdr3_aa: CATSDLGEAEDTQYF

j_call: TRBJ2-1
v_call: TRBV27
cdr3_aa: CASSLGSPLKSYNEQFF

j_call: TRBJ2-4
v_call: TRBV11-2
cdr3_aa: CASSSGGGVRNIQYF

j_call: TRBJ1-1
v_call: TRBV29-1
cdr3_aa: CSVVQGGTEAFF

j_call: TRBJ1-5
v_call: TRBV4-1
cdr3_aa: CASSQVTAGNQPQHF

j_call: TRBJ2-7
v_call: TRBV7-6
cdr3_aa: CASSRTTGATYEQYF

j_call: TRBJ2-1
v_call: TRBV12-3/TRBV12-4
cdr3_aa: CASRPTSGQGANEQFF

j_call: TRBJ2-7
v_call: TRBV28
cdr3_aa: CASRPPKREGPFSSYEQYF

j_call: TRBJ2-5
v_call: TRBV4-2
cdr3_aa: CASSPTGQGEQETQYF

j_call: TRBJ2-1
v_call: TRBV3-1
cdr3_aa: CASSHTGLAGDNEQFF

j_call: TRBJ2-7
v_call: TRBV7-6
cdr3_aa: CASSLGTQVYEQYF

j_call: TRBJ2-5
v_call: TRBV6-1
cdr3_aa: CASSDKYRGLQIKQETQYF

j_call: TRBJ2-7
v_call: TRBV7-9
cdr3_aa: CASSPYGTSGNYEQYF

j_call: TRBJ2-1
v_call: TRBV15
cdr3_aa: CATSRDLSGTYNEQFF